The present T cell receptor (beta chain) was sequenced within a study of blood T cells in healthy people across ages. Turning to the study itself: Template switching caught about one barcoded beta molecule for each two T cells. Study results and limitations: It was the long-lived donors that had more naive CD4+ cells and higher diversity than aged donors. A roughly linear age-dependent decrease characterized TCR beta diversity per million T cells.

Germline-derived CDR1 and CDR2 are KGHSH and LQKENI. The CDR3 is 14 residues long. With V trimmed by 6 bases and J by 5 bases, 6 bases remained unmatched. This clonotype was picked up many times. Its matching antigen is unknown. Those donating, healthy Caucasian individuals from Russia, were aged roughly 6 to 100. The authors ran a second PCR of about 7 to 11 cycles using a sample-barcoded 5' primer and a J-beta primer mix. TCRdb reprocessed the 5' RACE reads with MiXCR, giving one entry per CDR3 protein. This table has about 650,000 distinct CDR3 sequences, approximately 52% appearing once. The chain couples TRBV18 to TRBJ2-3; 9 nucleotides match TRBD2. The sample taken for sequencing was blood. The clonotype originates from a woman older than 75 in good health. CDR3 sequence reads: CASSSGSSEDTQYF. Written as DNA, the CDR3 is TGTGCCAGCTCTAGCGGGAGCTCCGAAGATACGCAGTATTTT.